The 16 T cell receptor beta chains below come from one sample, sequenced in a study of T cells expressing NK-cell markers (dated by TCRdb to 2018 to 2020). The library relied on 5' RACE. Sequencing was performed on an Illumina HiSeq 2000. With the reads reprocessed by TCRdb, a single entry stands for each CDR3 protein sequence and no DNA is reported. This sample's table contains roughly 430,000 distinct CDR3 sequences. The ten largest make up roughly 7.2% of the sample. The sample was blood T cells: a sorted CD56 or NKG2C T cell subset, CD4+ or CD8+ T cells, or bulk PBMC T cells (not recorded which). These TCRs come from a woman aged 18-70 years in good health.

The V and J genes are TRBV3-1 and TRBJ2-3; TCRdb lists TRBD1, though no DNA is available to test this call. Germline CDR1 and CDR2: LGHDT and YNNKEL (reference sequence). This CDR3 comprises 14 residues. CDR3 in amino acids: CASTGTGDTDTQYF.

The chain has TRBV11-2 and TRBJ2-1; the D call of TRBD2 rests on TCRdb alone, since no DNA is present to check it. Per germline, CDR1 SGHAT and CDR2 FQNNGV. This CDR3 region has 15 residues. CDR3 protein: CASSYLAGNYNEQFF.

The chain has TRBV6-4 and TRBJ1-5; TCRdb's D gene call, TRBD1, goes unchecked for lack of DNA. The CDR3 consists of 14 residues. CDR1 is MRHNA and CDR2 is SNTAGT in the germline V gene. The chain's CDR3 is CASSGRKGDQPQHF.

The chain carries TRBV19 and TRBJ2-1; checking the TCRdb D call of TRBD1 is not possible without DNA. This CDR3 is 17 amino acids long. Germline V gene sequence: CDR1 LNHDA, CDR2 SQIVND (reference sequence). The CDR3 region is CASSIGPLADSYNEQFF. The whole variable domain, filled in from reference TRBV19 and TRBJ2-1, reads DGGITQSPKYLFRKEGQNVTLSCEQNLNHDAMYWYRQDPGQGLRLIYYSQIVNDFQKGDIAEGYSVSREKKESFPLTVTSAQKNPTAFYLCASSIGPLADSYNEQFFGPGTRLTVL.

The chain carries TRBV12-3 or TRBV12-4 and TRBJ1-2; TCRdb's assignment of TRBD1 cannot be checked, as there is no DNA. This CDR3 is 18 amino acids long. CDR3 region: CASSPTGQGVPENYGYTF.

The CDR3 protein is CSATIGGGETQYF. This rearrangement joins TRBV29-1 to TRBJ2-5; lacking DNA, the TRBD2 call made by TCRdb goes unchecked. CDR3 length equals 13 residues. Germline CDR1 reads SQVTM; CDR2 reads ANQGSEA.

This chain uses TRBV9 with TRBJ2-1; the TCRdb D gene call, TRBD1, has no DNA to confirm it. The CDR3 runs to 15 residues. From germline, CDR1 is SGDLS and CDR2 YYNGEE. The CDR3 region is CASSVEGGSYNEQFF.

The rearrangement links TRBV9 to TRBJ1-5; TCRdb gives TRBD1 as the D gene, but with no DNA this cannot be confirmed. The CDR3 consists of 14 residues. Germline V gene sequence: CDR1 SGDLS, CDR2 YYNGEE. The CDR3 here is CASSDGTEYQPQHF.

The chain recombines TRBV12-3 or TRBV12-4 with TRBJ2-2; no DNA is available, so the TRBD2 call from TCRdb remains unchecked. The CDR3 spans 16 residues. CDR3 region: CASRPRLTPNTGELFF.

V is TRBV5-1 and J is TRBJ1-1; the TCRdb D gene call, TRBD1, has no DNA to confirm it. Germline CDR1 SGHRS, CDR2 YFSETQ. The CDR3 is 14 residues long. The CDR3 protein is CASRGQGAITEAFF.

V is TRBV28 and J is TRBJ2-1; TCRdb calls TRBD1, which cannot be checked without DNA. The CDR3 covers 15 residues. Germline V lookup: CDR1 MDHEN, CDR2 SYDVKM. This chain's CDR3 is CASTPRGAGSNEQFF.

J is TRBJ2-7 and V is TRBV12-3 or TRBV12-4; TCRdb reports TRBD1, a call that lacks DNA to check it against. This CDR3 has 16 amino acids. The CDR3 sequence: CASSPVGMRGGYEQYF.

The chain recombines TRBV7-9 with TRBJ2-5. Per the germline V gene, CDR1 is SEHNR and CDR2 is FQNEAQ (reference sequence). The CDR3 runs 12 residues. The chain's CDR3 is CASSVTPETQYF.

The rearrangement joins TRBV4-3 to TRBJ2-5; TCRdb lists TRBD1, though no DNA is available to test this call. The CDR3 totals 16 residues. Germline values: CDR1 LGHNA, CDR2 YSLEER. Here the CDR3 reads CASSQEVVAPQETQYF.

The chain joins TRBV6-2 or TRBV6-3 to TRBJ2-1; the TCRdb D gene call, TRBD1, has no DNA to confirm it. This CDR3 has 13 amino acids. Looked up from germline, CDR1 is MNHEY and CDR2 is SVGEGT. The CDR3 loop is CASSYGAGNEQFF.

This sequence joins TRBV6-1 and TRBJ2-2; no DNA is available, so the TRBD1 call from TCRdb remains unchecked. The CDR3 runs to 16 residues. The germline V gene has CDR1 MNHNS and CDR2 SASEGT. This chain's CDR3 is CASSEYSDRASGELFF.